The entry below gives a single TCR beta chain sequence along with its context. Its recognized antigen is unknown. Per-base qualities were not stored, and no clone one base away is much larger. The approximately 40 donors, aged roughly 6 to 95 years, were systemically healthy Caucasian individuals from Russia. Each donor gave ten milliliters of peripheral blood, drawn into EDTA-treated Vacutainer tubes. Ficoll-Paque density-gradient centrifugation was used to isolate PBMCs, with at least 6 million obtained per sample. Total RNA was extracted from PBMCs with Trizol reagent, with at least 6 micrograms obtained per sample. For every donor, flow cytometry on a PBMC aliquot measured the percentage of naive CD45RAhigh/CD27high T cells. Receptor amplification or capture employed 5' RACE. The reads were generated on an Illumina HiSeq 2500. A second PCR of roughly 6 to 11 cycles was performed with a sample-barcoded 5' primer and a J-beta primer mix. A unique molecular identifier was introduced onto each TCR beta cDNA molecule by a template-switch 5' adaptor carrying 12 random nucleotides. Each sample yielded at least 2.5 million CDR3-containing paired-end reads. First-strand cDNA was synthesized from all RNA with the Mint cDNA synthesis kit, primed by a TRBC-specific oligonucleotide. Following uracil-DNA glycosylase treatment, all cDNA underwent a first 18-cycle PCR with the universal primers M1SS and BC2_uni_R. Per the original workflow: Normalization of each sample was performed by random selection of 1 million high-quality reads, each carrying a distinct molecular identifier. Instead of being binned into consensus sequences, reads that shared molecular identifiers were thrown out. MiTCR, run with a Q25 quality threshold and the strictest error-elimination algorithm, handled CDR3 identification, clonotype clustering and error correction. A nonparametric unseen species model using Euler transformation provided a lower-bound estimate of total TCR beta diversity. TCRdb's own reprocessing of the public reads used fastp at Q25 and MiXCR and kept productive beta chains. A single entry per CDR3 protein holds the most common genes and DNA from its merged rows. What appears here as the V and J calls and clone size reflects TCRdb's work, not the paper's. A total of approximately 600,000 distinct CDR3 sequences appear in this sample, roughly 53% of them only once. The ten most abundant clones make up more than 35% of the sample.

The entry originates in a study of blood T cells in healthy people across ages (dated by TCRdb to the mid-2010s). A note on the overall study: In model experiments, roughly one uniquely barcoded TCR beta cDNA molecule per two T cells was captured by template switching. To track age-related changes in TCR beta repertoire diversity, the study relied on deep sequencing normalized with unique cDNA molecular identifiers. The donors were divided into four age groups: young (average around 17 years), middle-aged (around 37), aged (around 67) and long-lived (82). Donors of different ages were randomly distributed across sequencing lanes to avoid experimental bias. The study analyzed two additional independent replicas of 1 million unique cDNA reads from the same blood draw for two donors, one aged 18 to 30 and one aged 80 or older. What the study reported, not specific to this receptor: Compared with the aged group, the long-lived group had more naive CD4+ T cells, fewer expanded clones and increased TCR diversity, a pattern suggesting age selection. Observed TCR beta diversity per million T cells fell roughly linearly with age, and a significant reduction was already apparent by age around 44. Because profiling used bulk unsorted PBMCs, naive and antigen-experienced compartments could not be compared conclusively. Because the CMV infection status of the donors was unknown, age-related changes in expanded clonotypes may potentially have been confounded. Total diversity estimates from one million sequenced T cells were considered lower bounds and underestimates. A strong correlation was found between observed TCR beta diversity and the percentage of naive T cells measured by flow cytometry.

Trimming at the junction amounts to 4 bases on V and 0 bases on J, and the germline ends lie 11 bases apart. From cysteine to phenylalanine, the CDR3 is 15 amino acids long. Only the CDR3 portion is preserved as DNA: 45 bases, with reading frame beginning at the first base. The sequenced sample was blood. This TCR derives from a man between 60 and 75 years old in good health. The V and J genes are TRBV12-3 or TRBV12-4 and TRBJ2-3, with the D gene tentatively TRBD1 or TRBD2, based on 5 matching bases in each. For the CDR3, the sequence is CASSWGGGSTDTQYF. The DNA sequence follows: TGTGCCAGCAGTTGGGGTGGGGGTAGCACAGATACGCAGTATTTT.